The 15 T cell receptor beta chains below all came from one sample that was sequenced in a study of CD8+ T cells in alopecia areata. Reverse transcription of extracted RNA yielded cDNA, which provided the sequencing template. Method: immunoSEQ multiplex PCR; TCRdb's copy keeps in-frame clones and lacks some. The table has 150,000 or so clones, over 70% seen once. The source material was CD8+ T cells sorted from blood, sampled at week 0. Receptor source: a human donor with alopecia areata.

V is TRBV5-5 and J is TRBJ2-3, with 8 bases matching TRBD2. The junction had 12 bases not matched to a gene; V was cut back by 3 bases and J by 3 bases. The CDR3 totals 17 residues. Germline CDR1 is SGHKS and CDR2 is YYEKEE (reference sequence). DNA of the CDR3: TGTGCCAGCAGCTCAAAAAGCGGGAGAGGTCTGACAGATACGCAGTATTTT. It is translated as CASSSKSGRGLTDTQYF.

This clone was found a few times. For the CDR3, the DNA is TGTGCCAGCAGCTTTTGGGGGGGTTACTTGGATGAGCAGTTCTTC. Its protein is CASSFWGGYLDEQFF. The rearrangement uses TRBV11-2 and TRBJ2-1; 7 bases align to TRBD2. Looked up from germline, CDR1 is SGHAT and CDR2 is FQNNGV. V dropped 3 bases and J dropped 8; count of bases not matched to a gene: 10. The CDR3 has 15 residues. Looking up the rest from reference TRBV11-2 and TRBJ2-1 gives the full variable domain: EAGVAQSPRYKIIEKRQSVAFWCNPISGHATLYWYQQILGQGPKLLIQFQNNGVVDDSQLPKDRFSAERLKGVDSTLKIQPAKLEDSAVYLCASSFWGGYLDEQFFGPGTRLTVL.

The chain links TRBV2 to TRBJ2-2, with a possible D match to TRBD1 (5 bases). The CDR3 runs 16 residues. V was shortened by 2 bases and J by 4 bases, with 14 bases between the two germline ends. Germline CDR1 SNHLY, CDR2 FYNNEI. The DNA of the CDR3 is TGTGCCAGCAGTGAACAGGAAGGGGAACTCACCGGGGAGCTGTTTTTT. This gives the protein CASSEQEGELTGELFF.

Comment on this clone: A junction boundary mismatches the germline segment, possibly from a read error. The chain carries TRBV29-1 and TRBJ2-2, with D perhaps TRBD1 or TRBD2 (6 bases each). The CDR3 has 16 residues. Germline V lookup: CDR1 SQVTM, CDR2 ANQGSEA. The CDR3 nucleotides are TGCAGCGTTGAAGAAATTCGGGACTCCCGTAGGGGGGTGCTGTTTTTT. This translates into CSVEEIRDSRRGVLFF.

The chain carries TRBV5-1 and TRBJ2-1; 7 bases align to TRBD1. Losses at the gene ends were 5 bases for V and 2 bases for J; bases not matched to a gene: 10. The CDR3 consists of 16 residues. CDR1 and CDR2 from the germline V gene are SGHRS and YFSETQ. The DNA for the CDR3 is TGCGCCAGCAGGATCGAGACAGGGAATCCCTACAATGAGCAGTTCTTC. It encodes CASRIETGNPYNEQFF.

The chain recombines TRBV5-4 with TRBJ2-5; 9 bases map to TRBD2. CDR3 size: 16 residues. V was pared by 4 bases and J by 4 bases, with 11 bases of the junction left unmatched. From germline, CDR1 is SGHNT and CDR2 YYREEE (reference sequence). The CDR3 coding sequence is TGTGCCAGCAGCCCCGGACTAGCGAGCTCGAGAGAGACCCAGTACTTC. Amino acids: CASSPGLASSRETQYF.

V is TRBV7-9 and J is TRBJ2-1; weak D call: TRBD1 (5 bases). CDR3 length: 15 residues. V was shortened by 3 bases and J by 5 bases, with 14 bases between the two germline ends. Germline assignment: CDR1 SEHNR and CDR2 FQNEAQ (reference sequence). Here the CDR3 DNA reads TGTGCCAGCAGCTTGGACAACAACCTTGACAATGAGCAGTTCTTC. This gives the protein CASSLDNNLDNEQFF. Full variable domain (remainder filled in from reference TRBV7-9 and TRBJ2-1): DTGVSQNPRHKITKRGQNVTFRCDPISEHNRLYWYRQTLGQGPEFLTYFQNEAQLEKSRLLSDRFSAERPKGSFSTLEIQRTEQGDSAMYLCASSLDNNLDNEQFFGPGTRLTVL.

In this sample, this clone turned up a few times. The V gene is TRBV19, the J gene TRBJ2-7, with unresolved D. CDR3 length: 12 residues. The germline V gene has CDR1 LNHDA and CDR2 SQIVND (reference sequence). Trimming removed 1 base from V and 3 bases from J, with 4 bases in between. The CDR3 DNA reads as TGTGCCAGTAGTATAGTCGACTACGAGCAGTACTTC. It specifies CASSIVDYEQYF.

The rearrangement uses TRBV25-1 and TRBJ2-5; TRBD1 or TRBD2 may be the D gene (6 bases each). CDR3 length: 14 amino acids. Trimming took 2 bases from V and 4 from J, leaving 11 bases between them. Germline values: CDR1 MGHDK, CDR2 SYGVNS. The DNA for the CDR3 is TGTGCCAGCAGTGAAATAGGGGGAGGAGAGACCCAGTACTTC. Its protein is CASSEIGGGETQYF.

The V and J genes are TRBV7-9 and TRBJ2-7; TRBD2 matches 11 bases. Germline-derived CDR1 and CDR2 are SEHNR and FQNEAQ (reference sequence). This CDR3 contains 15 residues. V was pared by 5 bases and J by 5 bases, with 8 bases of the junction left unmatched. CDR3: CASSHTSGSTHEQYF. In DNA, the CDR3 is TGTGCCAGCAGCCATACTAGCGGGAGTACCCACGAGCAGTACTTC.

This sequence joins TRBV11-1 and TRBJ2-1; D is unresolved. V was trimmed by 3 bases and J by 10 bases, leaving 10 bases between them. Germline V CDR1 and CDR2: SGHAT, FQDESV (reference sequence). CDR3 size: 12 residues. This CDR3 reads CASSLGALEQFF. The CDR3 coding sequence is TGTGCCAGCAGCTTGGGTGCCCTCGAGCAGTTCTTC.

Regarding this clone: One end of the junction is discordant with germline, which a read error may explain. The genes are TRBV27 and TRBJ2-6; D ambiguous. The germline CDR1 and CDR2 sequences are MNHEY and SMNVEV (reference sequence). The CDR3 sequence is 14 residues long. In DNA form, the CDR3 reads TGTGCCAGCAGTATATCGTTTGGGGCCAACGTCCTGACTTTC. It codes for CASSISFGANVLTF.

In its sample, this clone was seen a few times. This chain uses TRBV7-9 with TRBJ2-1; D uncertain. The germline V and J ends were trimmed by 4 bases and 5 bases, with 12 bases remaining between them. The germline V gene encodes CDR1 SEHNR and CDR2 FQNEAQ (reference sequence). The CDR3 runs to 14 residues. CDR3 sequence reads: CASSSSSEHNEQFF. Here the CDR3 DNA reads TGTGCCAGCAGCTCCTCTTCAGAGCACAATGAGCAGTTCTTC.

The V and J genes are TRBV13 and TRBJ2-2, with D uncertain. The CDR3 contains 14 residues. The V gene lost 0 bases and the J gene lost 4 bases, with 6 bases spanning the gap. CDR1 and CDR2 from the germline V gene are PRHDT and FYEKMQ (reference sequence). The CDR3 loop reads CASSLGWTTGELFF. The CDR3 DNA is TGTGCCAGCAGCTTAGGATGGACCACCGGGGAGCTGTTTTTT.

This rearrangement joins TRBV7-9 to TRBJ2-3; D might be TRBD2 (6 bases). The germline V gene has CDR1 SEHNR and CDR2 FQNEAQ (reference sequence). V was clipped by 3 bases and J by 4 bases, with 17 bases between them. This CDR3 has 16 amino acids. The CDR3, as DNA: TGTGCCAGCAGCTTTAGAATAGGCGGGAACGCAGATACGCAGTATTTT. Translating it yields CASSFRIGGNADTQYF.